This T cell receptor (beta chain) was sequenced during a study of blood T cell repertoires in COVID-19. Study summary: The United States, Italy and Spain were the sources of the acute and convalescent COVID-19 samples. The cDNA or gDNA used as material had been derived from T cells, B-cell-depleted T cells, or PBMCs.

V was shortened by 1 base and J by 4 bases, with 12 bases between the two germline ends. The CDR3 is 15 residues long. Germline V lookup: CDR1 WSHSY, CDR2 SAAADI. Under the authors' procedure: By means of reference gene primer amplification, nucleated cell counts were estimated. Clones were sequenced by immunoSEQ multiplex PCR, and TCRdb holds only the in-frame ones, with some missing. V, J and clone size derive from that table, while D and trimming were established from the DNA sequence. The repertoire has just over 650,000 clones, approximately 90% of them found once; the top ten carry about 0.26%.

V and J are TRBV10-2 and TRBJ2-3, with D possibly matching TRBD1 (5 bases). Material for sequencing was peripheral blood. The sequence came from a woman in her late teens or twenties with acute or convalescent COVID-19. The CDR3 nucleotides are TGCGCCAGCAGTGAGTTGGCCAGGGTGTCAGATACGCAGTATTTT. This sequence encodes CASSELARVSDTQYF.